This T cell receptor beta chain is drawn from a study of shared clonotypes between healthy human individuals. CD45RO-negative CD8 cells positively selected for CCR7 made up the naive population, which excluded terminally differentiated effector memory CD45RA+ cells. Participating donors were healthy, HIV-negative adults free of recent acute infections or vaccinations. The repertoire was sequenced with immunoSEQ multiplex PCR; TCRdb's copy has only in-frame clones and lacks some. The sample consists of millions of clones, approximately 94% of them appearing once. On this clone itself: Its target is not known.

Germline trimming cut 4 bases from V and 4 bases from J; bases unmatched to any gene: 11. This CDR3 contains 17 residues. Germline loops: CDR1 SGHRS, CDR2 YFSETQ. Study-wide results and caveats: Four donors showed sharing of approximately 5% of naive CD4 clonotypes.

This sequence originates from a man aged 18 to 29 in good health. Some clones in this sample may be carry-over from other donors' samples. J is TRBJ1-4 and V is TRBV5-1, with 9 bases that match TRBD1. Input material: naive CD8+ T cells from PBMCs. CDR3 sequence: CASSLKGTGWDNEKLFF. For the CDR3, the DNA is TGCGCCAGCAGCCTGAAAGGGACAGGGTGGGATAATGAAAAACTGTTTTTT.